The next 20 T cell receptor beta chains were all read from a single sample in a study of blood T cell repertoires in COVID-19. The table came from immunoSEQ multiplex PCR; TCRdb's copy has only in-frame clones and leaves some out. The data show approximately 290,000 clones, roughly nine tenths seen once. What was sequenced was peripheral blood. The receptor source for this set is a man aged 18 to 35 with active or convalescent COVID-19.

The chain combines TRBV7-9 with TRBJ2-7; 7 bases map to TRBD2. Trimming removed 3 bases from V and 0 bases from J; junction bases left unmatched: 5. CDR1 is SEHNR and CDR2 is FQNEAQ in the germline V gene (reference sequence). This CDR3 contains 15 residues. The DNA for the CDR3 is TGTGCCAGCAGCTTTCTGGGAGGGAACTCCTACGAGCAGTACTTC. Protein sequence: CASSFLGGNSYEQYF. Together with reference TRBV7-9 and TRBJ2-7, the CDR3 gives the full variable domain: DTGVSQNPRHKITKRGQNVTFRCDPISEHNRLYWYRQTLGQGPEFLTYFQNEAQLEKSRLLSDRFSAERPKGSFSTLEIQRTEQGDSAMYLCASSFLGGNSYEQYFGPGTRLTVT.

This chain joins TRBV18 and TRBJ1-1, with D unresolved. The CDR3 sequence is 17 residues long. Trimming took 1 base from V and 0 from J, leaving 15 bases between them. Per germline, CDR1 KGHSH and CDR2 LQKENI. The CDR3: CASSPQLRFTMNTEAFF. The CDR3 nucleotides are TGTGCCAGCTCACCACAATTGAGATTCACCATGAACACTGAAGCTTTCTTT.

The V and J genes are TRBV3-1 (or the pseudogene TRBV3-2) and TRBJ2-7; a weak D match, TRBD2 (5 bases). Trimming left V 4 bases short and J 2 bases short, with 15 bases between. The germline V gene has CDR1 LGHDT and CDR2 YNNKEL (reference sequence). This CDR3 is built from 15 residues. The CDR3 reads CASSRQRPTTYEQYF. CDR3 coding DNA: TGTGCCAGCAGCCGCCAGCGGCCCACTACCTACGAGCAGTACTTC.

This sequence joins TRBV18 and TRBJ2-3; 7 bases align to TRBD2. Germline V gene lookup returns CDR1 KGHSH and CDR2 LQKENI. The trim removed 3 bases at V and 7 bases at J, leaving 10 bases unmatched. There are 15 residues in the CDR3. The CDR3 sequence is CASSPDLAEPNTQYF. CDR3 in DNA: TGTGCCAGCTCACCCGACCTAGCGGAGCCGAATACGCAGTATTTT.

The chain is built from TRBV18 and TRBJ2-1; 8 bases align to TRBD1. V was clipped by 4 bases and J by 6 bases; unmatched bases: 5. From germline, CDR1 is KGHSH and CDR2 LQKENI. This CDR3 is built from 14 residues. The CDR3 sequence: CASSRGQGGNEQFF. The CDR3 DNA follows: TGTGCCAGCTCACGAGGACAGGGCGGCAATGAGCAGTTCTTC.

The V call is TRBV2, the J call TRBJ2-3, with D possibly matching TRBD2 (6 bases). Between the trimmed V and J ends, which lost 8 bases and 6 bases, there was a span of 18 bases. The CDR3 contains 14 residues. CDR1 and CDR2 (germline): SNHLY, FYNNEI. The CDR3 sequence: CASGGTLQGDTQYF. Written as DNA, the CDR3 is TGTGCCAGCGGCGGGACTCTCCAGGGTGATACGCAGTATTTT.

The gene calls are TRBV7-6 and TRBJ2-3; 9 bases map to TRBD2. The V gene's germline CDR1 is SGHVS and CDR2 FNYEAQ. The V and J ends lost 1 base and 6 bases, in that order; junction bases with no gene match: 8. This CDR3 comprises 16 residues. CDR3 residues: CASSLGGAGGSDTQYF. DNA for the CDR3: TGTGCCAGCAGCTTAGGCGGCGCGGGAGGGTCGGATACGCAGTATTTT.

J is TRBJ1-6 and V is TRBV3-1 (or the pseudogene TRBV3-2); TRBD1 matches 7 bases. The CDR3 covers 15 residues. The ends lost 2 bases at V and 7 bases at J; junction bases unmatched: 5. Germline assignment: CDR1 LGHDT and CDR2 YNNKEL (reference sequence). The CDR3 DNA is TGTGCCAGCAGCCAACCCAGGGGGATCAATTCACCCCTCCACTTT. Translating it yields CASSQPRGINSPLHF.

CDR3 sequence: CASSVGAGGPTGELFF. The CDR3, as DNA: TGTGCCAGCAGCGTAGGGGCGGGGGGGCCGACCGGGGAGCTGTTTTTT. J is TRBJ2-2 and V is TRBV9; TRBD2 matches at 9 bases. The CDR3 sequence is 16 residues long. Germline CDR1 SGDLS, CDR2 YYNGEE. With 0 bases clipped from V and 5 bases from J, the junction kept 5 bases outside the gene matches.

CDR3 bases: TGCGCCAGCAGAGAAGCGGGGAACAATGAGCAGTTCTTC. The encoded protein is CASREAGNNEQFF. V is TRBV4-1 and J is TRBJ2-1; 7 positions agree with TRBD2. Germline lookup yields CDR1 MGHRA and CDR2 YSYEKL. The CDR3 loop spans 13 amino acids. Trimming at V came to 6 bases and at J to 5 bases, leaving 4 bases not matched to a gene.

The genes are TRBV2 and TRBJ2-7; weak D call: TRBD2 (5 bases). CDR1 is SNHLY and CDR2 is FYNNEI in the germline V gene. This CDR3 has 13 residues. V shed 6 bases and J shed 3 bases, with 12 bases lying between them. The CDR3 loop reads CASRKRVSYEQYF. The CDR3, as DNA: TGTGCCAGCAGGAAGAGGGTTAGCTACGAGCAGTACTTC. Using reference TRBV2 and TRBJ2-7 for the parts outside the CDR3, the full variable domain is EPEVTQTPSHQVTQMGQEVILRCVPISNHLYFYWYRQILGQKVEFLVSFYNNEISEKSEIFDDQFSVERPDGSNFTLKIRSTKLEDSAMYFCASRKRVSYEQYFGPGTRLTVT.

This clone was picked up a small number of times. This chain uses TRBV2 with TRBJ2-7; D possibly corresponds to TRBD2 (7 bases). With 8 bases removed from V and 5 bases from J, the gap between germline ends came to 19 bases. The CDR3 spans 14 residues. CDR1 is SNHLY and CDR2 is FYNNEI in the germline V gene. The CDR3: CASEYGGGLDEQYF. CDR3 DNA sequence: TGTGCCAGCGAGTATGGGGGGGGCCTAGACGAGCAGTACTTC.

The chain recombines TRBV5-1 with TRBJ2-5; D is ambiguous. Germline V gives CDR1 SGHRS, CDR2 YFSETQ. V was shortened by 4 bases and J by 3 bases, with 10 bases between the two germline ends. The CDR3 runs 13 residues. CDR3 in amino acids: CASSLQGEETQYF. CDR3 DNA: TGCGCCAGCAGCCTCCAAGGAGAAGAGACCCAGTACTTC.

V and J are TRBV2 and TRBJ2-5, with D unclear. Germline CDR1 is SNHLY and CDR2 is FYNNEI. Trimming took 1 base from V and 5 from J, leaving 11 bases between them. This CDR3 has 14 residues. The CDR3 region has the DNA TGTGCCAGCAGTGAAGTAATGAGAGAGGAGACCCAGTACTTC. Translating gives CASSEVMREETQYF.

The gene calls are TRBV27 and TRBJ1-3, with D tentatively TRBD1 (6 bases). Looked up from germline, CDR1 is MNHEY and CDR2 is SMNVEV (reference sequence). Trimming left V 5 bases short and J 4 bases short, with 18 bases between. The CDR3 consists of 16 residues. The CDR3 DNA is TGTGCCAGCAGTGACGGGGGGGGCGCGAGGGGAAACACCATATATTTT. It yields the protein CASSDGGGARGNTIYF.

This clone appeared once. This chain joins TRBV5-1 and TRBJ2-1; 9 positions agree with TRBD2. With V trimmed by 4 bases and J by 13 bases, 9 bases remained unmatched. The CDR3 has 13 residues. Germline loops: CDR1 SGHRS, CDR2 YFSETQ. The CDR3 loop reads CASSIVAGEGQFF. The CDR3 region has the DNA TGCGCCAGCAGCATAGTAGCGGGAGAAGGTCAGTTCTTC.

This chain links TRBV5-4 with TRBJ2-3, with D perhaps TRBD2 (7 bases). The germline V gene has CDR1 SGHNT and CDR2 YYREEE (reference sequence). Trimming stripped 7 bases from V and 3 bases from J, with 12 bases between. The CDR3 has 13 residues. The CDR3 reads CASGGAGTDTQYF. The CDR3 coding sequence is TGTGCCAGCGGGGGGGCGGGGACAGATACGCAGTATTTT.

As DNA, the CDR3 is TGTGCCAGCAGTCCGAGCGGGAGGGTGGACTATGAGCAGTTCTTC. It translates to CASSPSGRVDYEQFF. The chain employs TRBV28 and TRBJ2-1; TRBD2 agrees at 10 bases. Germline loops: CDR1 MDHEN, CDR2 SYDVKM. V gave up 5 bases and J gave up 8 bases; unmatched junction bases: 9. The CDR3 runs 15 residues.

This clone was recorded only once. The chain links TRBV6-6 to TRBJ2-5; TRBD2 matches 8 bases. V was pared by 2 bases and J by 2 bases, with 1 base of the junction left unmatched. There are 14 residues in the CDR3. The germline CDR1 and CDR2 sequences are MNHNY and SVGAGI (reference sequence). CDR3 loop: CASSYGGGQETQYF. CDR3 coding DNA: TGTGCCAGCAGTTACGGCGGGGGGCAAGAGACCCAGTACTTC.

V usage is TRBV14 and J usage is TRBJ2-7; D not certain. CDR1 is SGHDN and CDR2 is FVKESK in the germline V gene. The CDR3 runs 13 residues. The ends were cut back, 6 bases at V and 1 base at J, with 10 bases in the middle. The CDR3 DNA sequence: TGTGCCAGCAGTAACACCCCTTCCTACGAGCAGTACTTC. Its translation: CASSNTPSYEQYF.